A single sample gave rise to the 29 T cell receptor beta chains below, sequenced in a study of cytomegalovirus exposure and HLA in healthy donors. The PCR made use of 60 Vbeta and 13 Jbeta primers. Profiling relied on immunoSEQ multiplex PCR, and the TCRdb table lists in-frame clones only, not all of them. The table has 80,000 to 95,000 clones, roughly 85% seen once; the top ten hold roughly 6%. The specimen was PBMCs. Receptors originate from a female donor in good health and CMV-seronegative.

This clone was counted only a few times. The chain recombines TRBV6-1 with TRBJ2-7, with D unclear. The CDR3 length is 15 residues. CDR1 MNHNS and CDR2 SASEGT come from the germline V gene. Trimming took off 7 bases at V and 5 bases at J, with 21 bases between the two ends. This CDR3 reads CASIPSGGSSHEQYF. The CDR3 DNA is TGTGCCAGCATCCCATCAGGTGGTAGTTCCCACGAGCAGTACTTC.

This clone was seen only a few times. The chain recombines TRBV6-1 with TRBJ1-4; D is ambiguous. Germline-derived CDR1 and CDR2 are MNHNS and SASEGT. Trimming cost V 4 bases and J 6 bases, with 9 bases left between them. This CDR3 comprises 13 residues. CDR3 protein: CASSAGSDEKLFF. The CDR3 coding sequence is TGTGCCAGCAGTGCGGGTTCTGATGAAAAACTGTTTTTT.

The CDR3 coding sequence is TGTGCAAGCCGAGTAAGGGGGGGGACTGAAGCTTTCTTT. Encoded protein: CASRVRGGTEAFF. The chain carries TRBV2 and TRBJ1-1, with D perhaps matching TRBD1 (6 bases). Germline CDR1 SNHLY, CDR2 FYNNEI. CDR3 length equals 13 residues.

As to this clone: At one boundary the junction diverges from the germline segment, which might be a read error. The gene calls are TRBV7-7 and TRBJ2-1; 7 positions agree with TRBD2. The CDR3 has 16 residues. The germline CDR1 and CDR2 sequences are SSHAT and FNYEAQ (reference sequence). Here the CDR3 DNA reads TGTGCTAGCAGCTTAGTCGGCGGGGGTGGTGTCGATGAGCAGTTCTTC. It yields the protein CASSLVGGGGVDEQFF.

In this sample, this clone turned up a few times. This sequence joins TRBV5-8 and TRBJ1-1; TRBD1 matches at 9 bases. The trim removed 2 bases at V and 0 bases at J, leaving 8 bases unmatched. The V gene's germline CDR1 is SGHTS and CDR2 YDEGEE. The CDR3 is 17 amino acids. This CDR3 is CASSFTGTGRLNTEAFF. The DNA for the CDR3 is TGTGCCAGCAGCTTTACCGGGACAGGGCGTTTGAACACTGAAGCTTTCTTT.

Here the CDR3 reads CASRGTGGQPQHF. For the CDR3, the DNA is TGTGCCAGCAGAGGGACAGGGGGGCAGCCCCAGCATTTT. The chain uses TRBV28 and TRBJ1-5; 11 bases are shared with TRBD1. Germline CDR1 reads MDHEN; CDR2 reads SYDVKM. V trimming: 6 bases; J trimming: 7 bases; junction bases outside the gene matches: 2. The CDR3 sequence is 13 residues long.

This clone was detected a few times. V is TRBV4-3 and J is TRBJ1-3; no clear D. The CDR3 is 15 residues long. V was clipped by 0 bases and J by 8 bases, with 14 bases between them. Germline V gene data show CDR1 as LGHNA and CDR2 as YSLEER. The CDR3 DNA reads as TGCGCCAGCAGCCAAGACCGACAATATACGTACACCATATATTTT. Its protein is CASSQDRQYTYTIYF.

The chain uses TRBV7-2 and TRBJ2-1; 10 positions match TRBD1. Germline V lookup: CDR1 SGHTA, CDR2 FQGNSA. V lost 8 bases to trimming and J lost 1 base; unmatched junction nucleotides: 8. The CDR3 spans 16 residues. The CDR3 bases are TGTGCCAGCGCACTGCAGGGACAGGGGTCCTACAATGAGCAGTTCTTC. Translating it yields CASALQGQGSYNEQFF.

The chain couples TRBV4-2 to TRBJ2-1; 12 nucleotides agree with TRBD2. The CDR3 runs to 18 residues. Trimming at V came to 2 bases and at J to 0 bases, leaving 5 bases not matched to a gene. The germline V gene encodes CDR1 LGHNA and CDR2 YNFKEQ. The CDR3, as DNA: TGTGCCAGCAGCCAATCTACTAGCGGGGGGAGCTCCTACAATGAGCAGTTCTTC. Protein sequence: CASSQSTSGGSSYNEQFF.

V usage is TRBV29-1 and J usage is TRBJ2-5; 11 nucleotides line up with TRBD2. CDR1 is SQVTM and CDR2 is ANQGSEA in the germline V gene. V was clipped by 3 bases and J by 4 bases; unmatched bases: 7. There are 15 residues in the CDR3. The CDR3 is CSVDITGTSGETQYF. The CDR3 DNA is TGCAGCGTTGATATTACAGGGACTAGCGGAGAGACCCAGTACTTC.

This chain links TRBV12-5 with TRBJ2-3; 7 nucleotides align to TRBD1. CDR1 is LGHNT, CDR2 FRNRAP, per germline. The junction had 7 bases not matched to a gene; V was cut back by 6 bases and J by 4 bases. This CDR3 has 14 amino acids. CDR3 loop: CASGDGTVADTQYF. CDR3 coding DNA: TGTGCTAGTGGGGACGGGACAGTCGCAGATACGCAGTATTTT.

The rearrangement links TRBV5-6 to TRBJ1-2, with D maybe TRBD1 (5 bases). V lost 4 bases, J lost 4 bases, and 11 bases lay in between. The CDR3 spans 13 residues. Germline CDR1 and CDR2: SGHDT and YYEEEE. CDR3 sequence (DNA): TGTGCCAGCAGCGCGGGACCGCCCTATGGCTACACCTTC. Protein: CASSAGPPYGYTF. The variable domain in full, completed from reference TRBV5-6 and TRBJ1-2, reads DAGVTQSPTHLIKTRGQQVTLRCSPKSGHDTVSWYQQALGQGPQFIFQYYEEEERQRGNFPDRFSGHQFPNYSSELNVNALLLGDSALYLCASSAGPPYGYTFGSGTRLTVV.

The chain joins TRBV18 to TRBJ2-7; D perhaps matches TRBD2 (6 bases). Germline V gene data show CDR1 as KGHSH and CDR2 as LQKENI. Trimming shortened V by 3 bases and J by 3 bases, and 15 bases separated the two germline ends. The CDR3 covers 15 residues. CDR3 bases: TGTGCCAGCTCACCGAGGCAGGGAGGTCTCTACGAGCAGTACTTC. Translation gives CASSPRQGGLYEQYF. Looking up the rest from reference TRBV18 and TRBJ2-7 gives the full variable domain: NAGVMQNPRHLVRRRGQEARLRCSPMKGHSHVYWYRQLPEEGLKFMVYLQKENIIDESGMPKERFSAEFPKEGPSILRIQQVVRGDSAAYFCASSPRQGGLYEQYFGPGTRLTVT.

The genes are TRBV10-1 and TRBJ2-3; 12 nucleotides match TRBD2. CDR3 length: 20 amino acids. Losses at the gene ends were 4 bases for V and 4 bases for J; bases not matched to a gene: 18. The germline gives CDR1 WNHNN, CDR2 SYGVQD (reference sequence). CDR3 DNA: TGCGCCAGCAGTGTTTCTTCGGGACTAGCGGGTGGCGGTAGCTCAGATACGCAGTATTTT. It codes for CASSVSSGLAGGGSSDTQYF.

The rearrangement joins TRBV10-3 to TRBJ1-3; TRBD1 is a possible D gene (5 bases). Trimming shortened V by 8 bases and J by 5 bases, and 10 bases separated the two germline ends. Germline V gene data show CDR1 as ENHRY and CDR2 as SYGVKD. There are 12 residues in the CDR3. The CDR3: CAIGGRRNTIYF. CDR3 nucleotide sequence: TGTGCCATCGGGGGGAGACGAAACACCATATATTTT.

The chain carries TRBV4-1 and TRBJ1-3, with 7 bases lining up with TRBD1. CDR3 length: 15 residues. Trimming cost V 3 bases and J 1 base; bases outside gene matches: 3. Germline V CDR1 and CDR2: MGHRA, YSYEKL. The CDR3 loop reads CASSQLTGSGNTIYF. The CDR3 bases are TGCGCCAGCAGCCAGCTGACAGGGTCTGGAAACACCATATATTTT.

There are a few counts of this clone. This chain links TRBV6-6 with TRBJ1-6; D may be TRBD1 (5 bases). The V end was cut by 2 bases, the J end by 8 bases, with 7 bases between. There are 13 residues in the CDR3. Germline CDR1 and CDR2: MNHNY and SVGAGI (reference sequence). CDR3 loop: CASSYDSYSPLHF. CDR3 coding DNA: TGTGCCAGCAGTTACGACAGTTATTCACCCCTCCACTTT.

V usage is TRBV5-1 and J usage is TRBJ2-7; 12 nucleotides match TRBD2. The length of the CDR3 is 18 residues. Germline CDR1 SGHRS, CDR2 YFSETQ. Losses at the gene ends were 4 bases for V and 3 bases for J; bases not matched to a gene: 14. The CDR3 DNA sequence: TGCGCCAGCAGCGGGGGTCCCGGGACTAGCGGGCTGAGCTACGAGCAGTACTTC. Residues: CASSGGPGTSGLSYEQYF.

The J gene is TRBJ2-3, the V gene TRBV9, with TRBD2 matching 10 bases. The ends lost 3 bases at V and 5 bases at J; junction bases unmatched: 6. The CDR3 loop spans 15 amino acids. Germline V gene data show CDR1 as SGDLS and CDR2 as YYNGEE. As DNA, the CDR3 is TGTGCCAGCAGCGAGTCTAGCGGGGGTGTAGATACGCAGTATTTT. It is translated as CASSESSGGVDTQYF.

The V and J genes are TRBV5-1 and TRBJ2-3; perhaps TRBD1 as D (6 bases). The CDR3 loop spans 16 amino acids. CDR1 is SGHRS and CDR2 is YFSETQ in the germline V gene. Trimming took off 1 base at V and 1 base at J, with 13 bases between the two ends. The CDR3 sequence: CASSLYRVSGTDTQYF. The CDR3 DNA reads as TGCGCCAGCAGCTTGTACAGGGTTTCAGGCACAGATACGCAGTATTTT.

This clone was observed a few times. The gene calls are TRBV1 and TRBJ2-7; whether TRBD2, the table's D call, matches the DNA was not checked. TRBV1 is classified as a pseudogene. CDR3 length: 13 residues. The CDR3 region has the DNA TGCACCAGCAGCCCACCGGGAGTCAACGAGCAGTACTTC. Translating gives CTSSPPGVNEQYF.

This chain links TRBV4-1 with TRBJ1-5, with D possibly TRBD1 on 6 matching bases. Trimming took 1 base from V and 7 from J, leaving 11 bases between them. This CDR3 has 14 amino acids. Germline assignment: CDR1 MGHRA and CDR2 YSYEKL. For the CDR3, the DNA is TGCGCCAGCAGCCAAGGAGGGGGAAGGCAGCCCCAGCATTTT. Translating gives CASSQGGGRQPQHF.

This clone has more than one count but fewer than ten. The genes are TRBV7-9 and TRBJ2-5, with 8 bases lining up with TRBD2. The CDR3 runs to 14 residues. V was pared by 4 bases and J by 5 bases, with 6 bases of the junction left unmatched. Per germline, CDR1 SEHNR and CDR2 FQNEAQ (reference sequence). Written as DNA, the CDR3 is TGTGCCAGCAGCTCTATCGGGGGGGTGGAGACCCAGTACTTC. This gives the protein CASSSIGGVETQYF.

This sequence joins TRBV7-8 and TRBJ2-5, with D unclear. Trimming stripped 8 bases from V and 2 bases from J, with 9 bases between. The CDR3 covers 12 residues. Germline CDR1 is SGHVS and CDR2 is FQNEAQ. DNA for the CDR3: TGTGCCAGCCGGAGCAGTCAAGAGACCCAGTACTTC. Protein product: CASRSSQETQYF. Using reference TRBV7-8 and TRBJ2-5 for the parts outside the CDR3, the full variable domain is GAGVSQSPRYKVAKRGQDVALRCDPISGHVSLFWYQQALGQGPEFLTYFQNEAQLDKSGLPSDRFFAERPEGSVSTLKIQRTQQEDSAVYLCASRSSQETQYFGPGTRLLVL.

This clone was counted only a few times. It is likely a read error: a sequence one base away is far more abundant. Given the absence of the conserved phenylalanine or tryptophan at the CDR3 end, a read error is likely. The CDR3 loop reads CASSIGSAGGQPQHL. CDR3 nucleotide sequence: TGTGCCAGTAGTATTGGCTCGGCGGGAGGGCAGCCCCAGCATTTG. The V and J genes are TRBV19 and TRBJ1-5; D unresolved. Looked up from germline, CDR1 is LNHDA and CDR2 is SQIVND (reference sequence). The ends were cut back, 3 bases at V and 7 bases at J, with 16 bases in the middle. CDR3 length: 15 amino acids.

The gene calls are TRBV5-1 and TRBJ1-6; D not resolved. This CDR3 is built from 12 residues. Trimming shortened V by 4 bases and J by 7 bases, and 6 bases separated the two germline ends. Germline CDR1 SGHRS, CDR2 YFSETQ. CDR3 region: CASSRGNSPLHF. The CDR3 bases are TGCGCCAGCAGCAGAGGGAATTCACCCCTCCACTTT.

CDR3 coding DNA: TGCAGCGTTGTGGCGGGCGGGGACACCGGGGAGCTGTTTTTT. Translating gives CSVVAGGDTGELFF. The chain links TRBV29-1 to TRBJ2-2; possibly TRBD2 for D (6 bases). The CDR3 is made up of 14 amino acids. Germline CDR1 SQVTM, CDR2 ANQGSEA. Trimming took 4 bases from V and 3 from J, leaving 12 bases between them.

The chain carries TRBV5-4 and TRBJ2-7; TRBD2 might be the D (5 bases). The CDR3 runs to 14 residues. The germline V and J ends were trimmed by 4 bases and 0 bases, with 11 bases remaining between them. Per germline, CDR1 SGHNT and CDR2 YYREEE (reference sequence). CDR3 coding DNA: TGTGCCAGCAGCCAGAGCGGTAACTCCTACGAGCAGTACTTC. Translating it yields CASSQSGNSYEQYF. The variable domain in full, completed from reference TRBV5-4 and TRBJ2-7, reads ETGVTQSPTHLIKTRGQQVTLRCSSQSGHNTVSWYQQALGQGPQFIFQYYREEENGRGNFPPRFSGLQFPNYSSELNVNALELDDSALYLCASSQSGNSYEQYFGPGTRLTVT.

The rearrangement joins TRBV2 to TRBJ2-3; unclear D gene. Between the trimmed V and J ends, which lost 11 bases and 1 base, there was a span of 4 bases. In germline, CDR1 is SNHLY, CDR2 FYNNEI. The CDR3 extends over 10 amino acids. The CDR3: CAAGTDTQYF. CDR3 coding DNA: TGTGCCGCGGGCACAGATACGCAGTATTTT.